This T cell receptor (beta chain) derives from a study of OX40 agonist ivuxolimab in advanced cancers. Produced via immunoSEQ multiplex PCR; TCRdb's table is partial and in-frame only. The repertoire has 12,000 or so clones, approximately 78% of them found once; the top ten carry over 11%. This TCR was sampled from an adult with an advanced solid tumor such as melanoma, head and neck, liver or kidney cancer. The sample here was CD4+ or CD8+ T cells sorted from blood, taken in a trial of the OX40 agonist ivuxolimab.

The CDR3 loop is CASSLGRVGYTEAFF. As DNA, the CDR3 is TGCGCCAGCAGCTTGGGCAGGGTGGGGTACACTGAAGCTTTCTTT. The chain couples TRBV5-1 to TRBJ1-1, with D tentatively TRBD1 (5 bases). There are 15 residues in the CDR3. CDR1 is SGHRS and CDR2 is YFSETQ in the germline V gene. The V end lost 0 bases, the J end lost 3 bases, and 12 bases lay between the germline ends.